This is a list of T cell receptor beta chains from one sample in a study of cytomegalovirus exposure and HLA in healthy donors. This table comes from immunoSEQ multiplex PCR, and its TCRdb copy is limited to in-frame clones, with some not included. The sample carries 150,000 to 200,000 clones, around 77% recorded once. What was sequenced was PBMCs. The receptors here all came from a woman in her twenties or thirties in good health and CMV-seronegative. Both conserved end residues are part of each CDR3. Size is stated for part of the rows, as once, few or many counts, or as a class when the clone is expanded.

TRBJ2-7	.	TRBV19	CASSGRREGFEQYF
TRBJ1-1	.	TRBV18	CASSREAEAFF
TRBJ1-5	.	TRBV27	CASSLGGAGQPQHF
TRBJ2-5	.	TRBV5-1	CASSSSPGLAGKETQYF
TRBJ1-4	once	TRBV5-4	CASSALGSTYSTNEKLFF
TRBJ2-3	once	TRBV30	CAWRGGLLFVDTQYF
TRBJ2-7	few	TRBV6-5	CAVLIGQGPLREQYF
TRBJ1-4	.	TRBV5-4	CASSLRQGPNEKLFF
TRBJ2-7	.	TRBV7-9	CSSSSDRISYEQYF
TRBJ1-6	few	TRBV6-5	CASRMTGSSPLHF
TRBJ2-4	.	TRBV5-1	CASSLGQGLRAKNIQYF
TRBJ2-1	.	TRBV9	CASSLQYNEQFF
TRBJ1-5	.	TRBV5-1	CASSSQGGDQPQHF
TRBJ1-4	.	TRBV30	CAWMETGKTEKLFF
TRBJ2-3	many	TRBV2	CASSVLAGGLDTQYF
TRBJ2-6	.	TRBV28	CASSPSGANVLTF
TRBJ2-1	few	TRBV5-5	CASSSITGNEQFF
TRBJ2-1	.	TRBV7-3	CASSSSAGQGNEQFF
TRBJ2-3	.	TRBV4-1	CASSQGTVRKSTDTQYF
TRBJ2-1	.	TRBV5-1	CASTLGGGNEQFF
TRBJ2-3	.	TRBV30	CAWTRTRTSGGAGTDTQYF
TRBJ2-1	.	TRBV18	CASSPLGGAYNEQFF
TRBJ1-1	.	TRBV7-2	CAIDATGWSTEAFF
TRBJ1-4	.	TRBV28	CATRAVTNEKLFF
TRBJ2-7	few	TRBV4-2	CASSQGRGQGMYEQYF
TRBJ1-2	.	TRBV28	CASSPDRPNYGYTF
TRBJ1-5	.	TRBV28	CASSFSLGTVNQPQHF
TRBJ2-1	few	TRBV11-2	CASSFRSSYNEQFF